These 11 T cell receptor beta chains were sequenced from one sample in a study of T-cell memory formation after mild COVID-19. TCRdb used MiXCR to reprocess the 5' RACE reads, holding one entry per CDR3 protein. The table has about 130,000 distinct CDR3 sequences, approximately 15% seen once; the top ten hold approximately 5.2%. Sequenced material: PBMCs or a T cell subset sorted from them (not recorded which). The receptors derive from a man aged 18-30 years who had mild COVID-19 (a few samples of this study predate the infection). Cell type and time point are not known.

In its sample, this clonotype was seen many times. The J gene is TRBJ2-5, the V gene TRBV3-1, with 7 bases fitting TRBD2. The CDR3 runs 13 residues. The junction had 7 bases not matched to a gene; V was cut back by 5 bases and J by 7 bases. CDR1 is LGHDT, CDR2 YNNKEL, per germline (reference sequence). The CDR3 bases are TGTGCCAGCAGCTGGGACTACCAGGGGACCCAGTACTTC. Translation gives CASSWDYQGTQYF.

The V gene is TRBV5-8, the J gene TRBJ1-6; no firm D call. CDR1 is SGHTS, CDR2 YDEGEE, per germline. The V end was cut by 1 base, the J end by 1 base, with 9 bases between. This CDR3 has 16 amino acids. The CDR3 DNA reads as TGTGCCAGCAGCTTGTTCTGGATTTCCTATAATTCACCCCTCCACTTT. Translated: CASSLFWISYNSPLHF. Drawing the rest from reference TRBV5-8 and TRBJ1-6, the complete variable domain is EAGVTQSPTHLIKTRGQQATLRCSPISGHTSVYWYQQALGLGLQFLLWYDEGEERNRGNFPPRFSGRQFPNYSSELNVNALELEDSALYLCASSLFWISYNSPLHFGNGTRLTVT.

This clonotype came up a few times. V usage is TRBV6-5 and J usage is TRBJ2-7, with a weak D call TRBD2 (7 bases). CDR3 length: 15 residues. V lost 2 bases and J lost 0, with 11 bases in between. The germline V gene encodes CDR1 MNHEY and CDR2 SVGAGI. CDR3 in DNA: TGTGCCAGCAGTTACGGGGGGGCCAGCTCCTACGAGCAGTACTTC. This encodes CASSYGGASSYEQYF.

The gene calls are TRBV2 and TRBJ2-3, with a possible D match to TRBD1 (5 bases). Germline values: CDR1 SNHLY, CDR2 FYNNEI. V was shortened by 2 bases and J by 2 bases, with 8 bases between the two germline ends. This CDR3 has 14 amino acids. CDR3 DNA: TGTGCCAGCAGTGAATGGACATACACAGATACGCAGTATTTT. Translation: CASSEWTYTDTQYF.

This clonotype was detected a few times. The rearrangement joins TRBV7-2 to TRBJ2-1; TRBD2 might be the D (6 bases). Trimming pared 5 bases from V and 9 bases from J, leaving 14 bases between. CDR1 is SGHTA, CDR2 FQGNSA, per germline. This CDR3 is 13 amino acids long. The CDR3, as DNA: TGTGCCAGCAGCCCTTGGCCCGGGGGTGAGCAGTTCTTC. Amino acids: CASSPWPGGEQFF.

This rearrangement joins TRBV6-2 or TRBV6-3 to TRBJ1-2; 8 bases map to TRBD1. Unmatched junction bases numbered 15, after V lost 6 bases and J lost 6 bases. Germline V gives CDR1 MNHEY, CDR2 SVGEGT. The CDR3 runs 16 residues. The CDR3 loop is CASSPRQGRRIDGYTF. Written as DNA, the CDR3 is TGTGCCAGCAGCCCGCGACAGGGGAGGCGTATTGATGGCTACACCTTC.

This clonotype was recorded many times. The chain joins TRBV24-1 to TRBJ2-1; 10 nucleotides line up with TRBD2. V shed 5 bases and J 4 bases; nucleotides not matched to a gene: 7. In germline, CDR1 is KGHDR, CDR2 SFDVKD. The CDR3 consists of 16 residues. CDR3 amino acids: CATSAVAGGQYNEQFF. CDR3 DNA sequence: TGTGCCACCAGTGCCGTAGCGGGGGGCCAATACAATGAGCAGTTCTTC.

This clonotype was found many times. The chain couples TRBV5-1 to TRBJ2-3, with TRBD2 matching 10 bases. Germline V CDR1 and CDR2: SGHRS, YFSETQ. This CDR3 spans 15 amino acids. V was pared by 6 bases and J by 4 bases, with 8 bases of the junction left unmatched. The CDR3 spells CASTSQREGSDTQYF. CDR3 nucleotide sequence: TGCGCCAGCACCTCCCAGCGGGAGGGCTCAGATACGCAGTATTTT.

This clonotype occurred a few times. This sequence joins TRBV7-9 and TRBJ1-1; D is perhaps TRBD1 (5 bases). The CDR3 extends over 18 amino acids. Trimming took 6 bases from V and 4 from J, leaving 27 bases between them. Per germline, CDR1 SEHNR and CDR2 FQNEAQ (reference sequence). The CDR3 coding sequence is TGTGCCAGCAGTCGTGTCGTAGGGACTATACTTTGGGGCACTGAAGCTTTCTTT. This sequence encodes CASSRVVGTILWGTEAFF.

The rearrangement joins TRBV6-2 or TRBV6-3 to TRBJ1-1; a weak D match, TRBD1 (6 bases). Germline V lookup: CDR1 MNHEY, CDR2 SVGEGT. V gave up 0 bases and J gave up 5 bases, with 10 bases separating them. The CDR3 contains 14 residues. DNA of the CDR3: TGTGCCAGCAGTTACTCGGGGGGGCGGACTGAAGCTTTCTTT. Protein: CASSYSGGRTEAFF.

The CDR3 DNA sequence: TGTGCCAGCAGCTTAGCGAGTCGCGCCGGGGAGCTGTTTTTT. This sequence encodes CASSLASRAGELFF. The rearrangement uses TRBV7-2 and TRBJ2-2; D call uncertain. Germline CDR1 and CDR2: SGHTA and FQGNSA. This CDR3 is 14 amino acids long. V lost 0 bases and J 6 bases, leaving 8 bases between the germline ends.